The next 18 T cell receptor beta chains were all read from a single sample in a study of T cell responses to AZD1222 COVID-19 vaccine. Method: immunoSEQ multiplex PCR; TCRdb's copy keeps in-frame clones and lacks some. The sample shows 100,000 to 120,000 clones, about 94% of them seen only once. The material sequenced was peripheral blood, taken 28 days after the second AZD1222 dose. These receptors all come from an adult who received the AZD1222 COVID-19 vaccine.

This rearrangement joins TRBV28 to TRBJ1-2; unclear D gene. The CDR3 spans 12 residues. Germline CDR1 and CDR2: MDHEN and SYDVKM. V shed 3 bases and J shed 11 bases, with 13 bases lying between them. The DNA of the CDR3 is TGTGCCAGCAGTTTTACCCCCCAGGTGTACACCTTC. Its protein product is CASSFTPQVYTF.

The genes are TRBV5-6 and TRBJ1-5, with a possible D match to TRBD1 (5 bases). Germline V lookup: CDR1 SGHDT, CDR2 YYEEEE. This CDR3 contains 13 residues. V lost 4 bases to trimming and J lost 3 bases, with 8 bases between them. As DNA, the CDR3 is TGTGCCAGCAGCACAGGTTACAATCAGCCCCAGCATTTT. It codes for CASSTGYNQPQHF.

The rearrangement uses TRBV12-3 or TRBV12-4 and TRBJ1-1; D gene unclear. This CDR3 has 13 residues. V lost 6 bases and J 1 base, leaving 9 bases between the germline ends. CDR3 in amino acids: CASSPAANTEAFF. The CDR3, as DNA: TGTGCCAGCAGCCCGGCAGCGAACACTGAAGCTTTCTTT.

This clone was counted a single time. The gene calls are TRBV27 and TRBJ2-7; D uncertain. V gave up 5 bases and J gave up 4 bases, with 21 bases separating them. The CDR3 is 16 residues long. Germline lookup yields CDR1 MNHEY and CDR2 SMNVEV (reference sequence). CDR3 sequence: CASSPLPWPKGYEQYF. The CDR3 coding sequence is TGTGCCAGCAGTCCACTCCCTTGGCCCAAGGGATACGAGCAGTACTTC.

The CDR3: CASSTRANTEAFF. The DNA for the CDR3 is TGTGCCAGCAGCACCAGAGCGAACACTGAAGCTTTCTTT. This chain uses TRBV9 with TRBJ1-1, with no clear D. This CDR3 region has 13 residues. Germline CDR1 SGDLS, CDR2 YYNGEE. Trimming shortened V by 4 bases and J by 1 base, and 8 bases separated the two germline ends.

The chain has TRBV18 and TRBJ1-2; possibly TRBD1 for D (5 bases). V was pared by 5 bases and J by 3 bases, with 16 bases between. Germline V gene sequence: CDR1 KGHSH, CDR2 LQKENI. The CDR3 consists of 15 residues. DNA for the CDR3: TGTGCCAGCTCATCCATTACTGACAGCCACTATGGCTACACCTTC. It yields the protein CASSSITDSHYGYTF.

This clone was recorded once. The genes are TRBV28 and TRBJ2-1, with 8 bases fitting TRBD1. Trimming removed 2 bases from V and 15 bases from J; junction bases left unmatched: 6. The CDR3 covers 12 residues. CDR1 and CDR2 from the germline V gene are MDHEN and SYDVKM. This CDR3 is CASSLRQGSGFF. The CDR3 DNA follows: TGTGCCAGCAGTTTAAGACAGGGGAGTGGGTTCTTC.

This clone was counted a single time. The CDR3 loop is CASSFTDAGNTIYF. The DNA of the CDR3 is TGTGCCAGCAGCTTCACCGACGCTGGAAACACCATATATTTT. V gene TRBV11-1 combines with J gene TRBJ1-3, with unresolved D. The length of the CDR3 is 14 residues. V lost 3 bases and J 2 bases, leaving 8 bases between the germline ends. The germline V gene has CDR1 SGHAT and CDR2 FQDESV (reference sequence).

V gene TRBV10-2 combines with J gene TRBJ1-1, with TRBD1 as a possible D gene (5 bases). Looked up from germline, CDR1 is WSHSY and CDR2 is SAAADI. Trimming cost V 8 bases and J 4 bases, with 17 bases left between them. The CDR3 loop spans 14 amino acids. Written as DNA, the CDR3 is TGCGCCAGCGGGGCCGCACACCGGGGCACTGAAGCTTTCTTT. Its translation: CASGAAHRGTEAFF.

J is TRBJ1-6 and V is TRBV5-4; D is undetermined. The ends were cut back, 1 base at V and 8 bases at J, with 10 bases in the middle. CDR3 size: 14 residues. Germline V CDR1 and CDR2: SGHNT, YYREEE (reference sequence). CDR3 coding DNA: TGTGCCAGCAGCTTGCCAGACACTTATTCACCCCTCCACTTT. Amino acid sequence: CASSLPDTYSPLHF.

This sequence joins TRBV27 and TRBJ1-1; perhaps TRBD1 as D (6 bases). Trimming shortened V by 6 bases and J by 6 bases, and 17 bases separated the two germline ends. The CDR3 consists of 14 residues. Germline CDR1 reads MNHEY; CDR2 reads SMNVEV (reference sequence). CDR3 DNA sequence: TGTGCCAGCAGAACAGGGCGGGTGGGCGCTGAAGCTTTCTTT. This gives the protein CASRTGRVGAEAFF.

The CDR3 sequence is CASSLYSQGAGEQFF. CDR3 nucleotide sequence: TGTGCCAGCAGCTTATATTCCCAGGGGGCCGGGGAGCAGTTCTTC. The V call is TRBV11-2, the J call TRBJ2-1, with 8 positions matching TRBD1. CDR3 size: 15 residues. Germline loops: CDR1 SGHAT, CDR2 FQNNGV. After removal of 2 bases from V and 10 bases from J, the junction contained 10 bases not matched to a gene.

The chain links TRBV9 to TRBJ2-3, with D unclear. Trimming removed 3 bases from V and 2 bases from J, with 16 bases in between. In germline, CDR1 is SGDLS, CDR2 YYNGEE. The CDR3 has 16 residues. The CDR3 DNA follows: TGTGCCAGCAGCGCCGGGTCAGGTCTTTCCACAGATACGCAGTATTTT. Protein: CASSAGSGLSTDTQYF.

The chain recombines TRBV5-1 with TRBJ1-6, with D tentatively TRBD1 (5 bases). V was pared by 1 base and J by 8 bases, with 19 bases between. Germline CDR1 reads SGHRS; CDR2 reads YFSETQ. The CDR3 length is 17 residues. CDR3 nucleotide sequence: TGCGCCAGCAGCTTGACGGGGTTACAGGTGCGGGATTCACCCCTCCACTTT. This encodes CASSLTGLQVRDSPLHF.

J is TRBJ1-4 and V is TRBV5-5, with TRBD1 as a possible D gene (6 bases). Germline loops: CDR1 SGHKS, CDR2 YYEKEE (reference sequence). This CDR3 spans 14 amino acids. V was shortened by 5 bases and J by 7 bases, with 15 bases between the two germline ends. CDR3 loop: CASSLEGGGEKLFF. CDR3 coding DNA: TGTGCCAGCAGTCTTGAGGGGGGTGGTGAAAAACTGTTTTTT.

The chain carries TRBV6-1 and TRBJ2-1; TRBD1 matches 7 bases. CDR3 length: 20 residues. Germline lookup yields CDR1 MNHNS and CDR2 SASEGT. V lost 4 bases, J lost 5 bases, and 23 bases stayed unmatched. The CDR3 loop is CASSVGLRDRVIRGHNEQFF. The CDR3 nucleotides are TGTGCCAGCAGTGTAGGGCTACGAGACAGGGTAATCCGAGGTCACAATGAGCAGTTCTTC.

J is TRBJ2-7 and V is TRBV2, with 10 positions matching TRBD2. Germline values: CDR1 SNHLY, CDR2 FYNNEI. J was trimmed by 2 bases and V by 7 bases; bases with no gene match: 8. This CDR3 has 15 residues. CDR3 sequence (DNA): TGTGCCAGCAATAAACTAGCGGGAAGGCCCTACGAGCAGTACTTC. Translated, it gives CASNKLAGRPYEQYF.

V gene TRBV27 combines with J gene TRBJ1-4; D unclear. Trimming pared 0 bases from V and 8 bases from J, leaving 13 bases between. There are 15 residues in the CDR3. Germline V lookup: CDR1 MNHEY, CDR2 SMNVEV (reference sequence). The CDR3 DNA follows: TGTGCCAGCAGTTTATCCAACTTACGAGGGGAAAAACTGTTTTTT. It codes for CASSLSNLRGEKLFF. The full variable domain, completed using reference TRBV27 and TRBJ1-4, is EAQVTQNPRYLITVTGKKLTVTCSQNMNHEYMSWYRQDPGLGLRQIYYSMNVEVTDKGDVPEGYKVSRKEKRNFPLILESPSPNQTSLYFCASSLSNLRGEKLFFGSGTQLSVL.